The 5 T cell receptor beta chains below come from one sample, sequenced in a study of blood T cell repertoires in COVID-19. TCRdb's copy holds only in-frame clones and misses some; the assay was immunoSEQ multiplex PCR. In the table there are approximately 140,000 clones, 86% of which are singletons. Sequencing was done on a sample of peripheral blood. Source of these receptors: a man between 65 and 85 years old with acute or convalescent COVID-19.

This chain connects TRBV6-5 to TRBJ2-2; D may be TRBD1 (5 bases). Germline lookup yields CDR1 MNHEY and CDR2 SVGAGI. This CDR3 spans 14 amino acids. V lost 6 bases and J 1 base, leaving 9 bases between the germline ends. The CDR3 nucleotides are TGTGCCAGCAGGACAGCTTTGAACACCGGGGAGCTGTTTTTT. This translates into CASRTALNTGELFF.

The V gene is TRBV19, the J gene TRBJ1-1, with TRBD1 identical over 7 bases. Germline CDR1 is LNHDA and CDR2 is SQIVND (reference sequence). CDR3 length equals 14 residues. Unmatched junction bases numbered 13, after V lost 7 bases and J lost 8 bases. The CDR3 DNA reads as TGTGCCAGTACCCCGACAGGGCGAAGAACCGAAGCTTTCTTT. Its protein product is CASTPTGRRTEAFF. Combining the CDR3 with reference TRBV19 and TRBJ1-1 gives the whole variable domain DGGITQSPKYLFRKEGQNVTLSCEQNLNHDAMYWYRQDPGQGLRLIYYSQIVNDFQKGDIAEGYSVSREKKESFPLTVTSAQKNPTAFYLCASTPTGRRTEAFFGQGTRLTVV.

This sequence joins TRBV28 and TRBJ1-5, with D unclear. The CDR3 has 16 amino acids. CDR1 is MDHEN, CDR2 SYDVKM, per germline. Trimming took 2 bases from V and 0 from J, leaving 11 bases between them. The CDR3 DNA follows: TGTGCCAGCAGTTTAAGGGCAGGACTTAGCAATCAGCCCCAGCATTTT. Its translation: CASSLRAGLSNQPQHF.

The CDR3 loop reads CASSAGGRTEAFF. CDR3 sequence (DNA): TGTGCCAGCAGTGCCGGGGGGCGCACTGAAGCTTTCTTT. The chain has TRBV28 and TRBJ1-1; D perhaps matches TRBD1 (6 bases). The CDR3 spans 13 residues. Trimming cost V 5 bases and J 4 bases, with 11 bases left between them. Germline V CDR1 and CDR2: MDHEN, SYDVKM. The complete variable domain, with remaining parts taken from reference TRBV28 and TRBJ1-1, reads DVKVTQSSRYLVKRTGEKVFLECVQDMDHENMFWYRQDPGLGLRLIYFSYDVKMKEKGDIPEGYSVSREKKERFSLILESASTNQTSMYLCASSAGGRTEAFFGQGTRLTVV.

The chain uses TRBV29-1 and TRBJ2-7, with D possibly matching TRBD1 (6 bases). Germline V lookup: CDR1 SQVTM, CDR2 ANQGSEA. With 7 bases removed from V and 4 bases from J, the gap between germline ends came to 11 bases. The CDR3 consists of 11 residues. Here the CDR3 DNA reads TGCAGCGCCTCGGACAGTTACGAGCAGTACTTC. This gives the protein CSASDSYEQYF.